These 14 T cell receptor beta chains originate from one sample sequenced in a study of CD8 T cells in ankylosing spondylitis. A single record per CDR3 protein comes from TCRdb applying MiXCR to the 5' RACE reads. The repertoire holds 230,000 or so distinct CDR3 sequences, with more than 20% as singletons. The material sequenced was blood, either unsorted or a sorted T cell fraction (not recorded which). Every receptor here comes from a male donor with ankylosing spondylitis or in good health (not recorded which).

Ten or more counts support this clonotype. V gene TRBV27 combines with J gene TRBJ2-5; D may be TRBD1 (6 bases). This CDR3 contains 13 residues. Per the germline V gene, CDR1 is MNHEY and CDR2 is SMNVEV (reference sequence). Trimming stripped 8 bases from V and 5 bases from J, with 15 bases between. CDR3: CASFRGIGETQYF. Here the CDR3 DNA reads TGTGCCAGCTTCAGGGGCATCGGGGAGACCCAGTACTTC.

The chain couples TRBV29-1 to TRBJ2-3, with D unresolved. CDR1 and CDR2 (germline): SQVTM, ANQGSEA. The CDR3 consists of 14 residues. Trimming stripped 5 bases from V and 0 bases from J, with 12 bases between. DNA of the CDR3: TGCAGCGTTTCGGGTTCGTGGAGCACAGATACGCAGTATTTT. Translating it yields CSVSGSWSTDTQYF.

This clonotype was counted many times. CDR3 sequence (DNA): TGCAGCTTGAAGACGGGGGGGGGATCCTACAATGAGCAGTTCTTC. This gives the protein CSLKTGGGSYNEQFF. The rearrangement uses TRBV20-1 and TRBJ2-1, with 8 bases that match TRBD2. Germline-derived CDR1 and CDR2 are DFQATT and SNEGSKA (reference sequence). The CDR3 has 15 amino acids.

This clonotype was recorded many times. The chain recombines TRBV2 with TRBJ2-6, with 9 bases matching TRBD1. V gave up 6 bases and J gave up 0 bases; unmatched junction bases: 6. The CDR3 extends over 17 amino acids. The germline V gene encodes CDR1 SNHLY and CDR2 FYNNEI. The CDR3 bases are TGTGCCAGCAGGTGGGACAGGGTCCTCTCTGGGGCCAACGTCCTGACTTTC. Protein product: CASRWDRVLSGANVLTF.

The chain uses TRBV12-3 or TRBV12-4 and TRBJ2-5, with 7 bases lining up with TRBD2. V lost 3 bases to trimming and J lost 4 bases; unmatched junction nucleotides: 2. The CDR3 is 13 amino acids. CDR3 nucleotides: TGTGCCAGCAGTTTGACTAGCCCAGAGACCCAGTACTTC. As protein: CASSLTSPETQYF.

This clonotype was seen a handful of times. This chain links TRBV20-1 with TRBJ2-1, with a weak D call TRBD2 (6 bases). Germline-derived CDR1 and CDR2 are DFQATT and SNEGSKA (reference sequence). The V and J ends lost 2 bases and 4 bases respectively, with 12 bases between them. The CDR3 totals 14 residues. The CDR3 DNA is TGCAGTGCTAGACGACGGGAGCTTTACAATGAGCAGTTCTTC. It specifies CSARRRELYNEQFF.

Ten or more counts support this clonotype. The genes are TRBV5-1 and TRBJ1-4; TRBD1 is a possible D gene (5 bases). The CDR3 sequence is 15 residues long. With 4 bases removed from V and 8 bases from J, the gap between germline ends came to 18 bases. Germline values: CDR1 SGHRS, CDR2 YFSETQ. DNA for the CDR3: TGCGCCAGCAGCCCCTCCGGGGCCAACGCGGAAAAACTGTTTTTT. Protein sequence: CASSPSGANAEKLFF. Complete variable domain (other parts from reference TRBV5-1 and TRBJ1-4): KAGVTQTPRYLIKTRGQQVTLSCSPISGHRSVSWYQQTPGQGLQFLFEYFSETQRNKGNFPGRFSGRQFSNSRSEMNVSTLELGDSALYLCASSPSGANAEKLFFGSGTQLSVL.

This clonotype was observed many times. This rearrangement joins TRBV20-1 to TRBJ2-7, with 8 bases fitting TRBD1. The CDR3 sequence is 13 residues long. Germline assignment: CDR1 DFQATT and CDR2 SNEGSKA (reference sequence). V was pared by 5 bases and J by 5 bases, with 8 bases of the junction left unmatched. CDR3 coding DNA: TGCAGTGCTTCTTCGGACAGGGACCACGAGCAGTACTTC. Amino acid sequence: CSASSDRDHEQYF.

This clonotype was observed many times. V and J are TRBV20-1 and TRBJ2-5; TRBD2 might be the D (6 bases). The CDR3 sequence is 14 residues long. The V end lost 5 bases, the J end lost 1 base, and 14 bases lay between the germline ends. CDR1 and CDR2 (germline): DFQATT, SNEGSKA (reference sequence). The CDR3 loop is CSAGHGGTQETQYF. In DNA form, the CDR3 reads TGCAGTGCTGGTCACGGGGGAACCCAAGAGACCCAGTACTTC.

This clonotype was detected ten times or more. The rearrangement joins TRBV20-1 to TRBJ2-5, with TRBD2 identical over 10 bases. The germline gives CDR1 DFQATT, CDR2 SNEGSKA (reference sequence). J lost 5 bases, V lost 6 bases, and 15 bases had no gene match. The CDR3 sequence is 16 residues long. The CDR3 nucleotides are TGCAGTGCCGACACTGTCGCGCTAGCGGGGGTGGAGACCCAGTACTTC. Translating gives CSADTVALAGVETQYF.

This clonotype was picked up many times. The gene calls are TRBV20-1 and TRBJ2-5, with 8 bases aligning to TRBD1. Germline trimming cut 6 bases from V and 4 bases from J; bases unmatched to any gene: 10. In germline, CDR1 is DFQATT, CDR2 SNEGSKA (reference sequence). The CDR3 contains 14 residues. The CDR3 nucleotides are TGCAGTGCCAAACAGGGGGGTCGGGGAGAGACCCAGTACTTC. It translates to CSAKQGGRGETQYF.

This clonotype was detected only a few times. The chain employs TRBV20-1 and TRBJ2-2; a possible D gene is TRBD1 (6 bases). CDR1 is DFQATT, CDR2 SNEGSKA, per germline (reference sequence). Trimming left V 2 bases short and J 3 bases short, with 13 bases between. The CDR3 sequence is 15 residues long. For the CDR3, the DNA is TGCAGTGCTAGAACCCGGGACACCTACACCGGGGAGCTGTTTTTT. Its translation is CSARTRDTYTGELFF.

This clonotype was seen a few times. The chain recombines TRBV20-1 with TRBJ2-3, with 16 bases aligning to TRBD2. V lost 4 bases, J lost 5 bases, and 6 bases stayed unmatched. The CDR3 is 16 amino acids. Germline V gene lookup returns CDR1 DFQATT and CDR2 SNEGSKA (reference sequence). The CDR3 loop reads CSATTGLAGGVDTQYF. The CDR3 nucleotides are TGCAGTGCTACCACGGGACTAGCGGGGGGGGTAGATACGCAGTATTTT.

The chain carries TRBV5-1 and TRBJ2-1; tentative D call: TRBD2 (5 bases). The ends were cut back, 4 bases at V and 6 bases at J, with 14 bases in the middle. The CDR3 covers 14 residues. Germline V gene lookup returns CDR1 SGHRS and CDR2 YFSETQ. The CDR3 nucleotides are TGCGCCAGCAGCCCCCCGTTAGCGTCCAATGAGCAGTTCTTC. As protein: CASSPPLASNEQFF. Full variable domain (remainder filled in from reference TRBV5-1 and TRBJ2-1): KAGVTQTPRYLIKTRGQQVTLSCSPISGHRSVSWYQQTPGQGLQFLFEYFSETQRNKGNFPGRFSGRQFSNSRSEMNVSTLELGDSALYLCASSPPLASNEQFFGPGTRLTVL.